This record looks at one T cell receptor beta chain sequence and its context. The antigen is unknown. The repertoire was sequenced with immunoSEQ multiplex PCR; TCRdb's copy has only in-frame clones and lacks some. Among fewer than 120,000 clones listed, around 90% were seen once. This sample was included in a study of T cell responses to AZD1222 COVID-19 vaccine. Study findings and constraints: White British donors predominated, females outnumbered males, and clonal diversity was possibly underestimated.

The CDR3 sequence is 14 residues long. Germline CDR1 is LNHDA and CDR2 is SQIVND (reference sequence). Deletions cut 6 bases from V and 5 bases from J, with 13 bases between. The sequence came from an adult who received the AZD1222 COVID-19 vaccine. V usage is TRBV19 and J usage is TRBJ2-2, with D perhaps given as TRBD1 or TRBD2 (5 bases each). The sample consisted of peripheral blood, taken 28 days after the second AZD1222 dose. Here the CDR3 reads CASRMGPRTGELFF. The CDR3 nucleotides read TGTGCCAGTAGGATGGGACCGAGGACCGGGGAGCTGTTTTTT.